Listed here are 24 T cell receptor beta chains from one sample, sequenced in a study of blood T cell repertoires in COVID-19. This table comes from immunoSEQ multiplex PCR, and its TCRdb copy is limited to in-frame clones, with some not included. The sample includes about 390,000 clones, about 89% seen only once; the top ten take about 2.3%. Material: peripheral blood. The receptors shown here come from a woman in her sixties or seventies with COVID-19, enrolled during active disease.

The chain uses TRBV5-4 and TRBJ2-7; D is ambiguous. Germline V gives CDR1 SGHNT, CDR2 YYREEE (reference sequence). V was trimmed by 5 bases and J by 0 bases, leaving 9 bases between them. The CDR3 totals 13 residues. Written as DNA, the CDR3 is TGTGCCAGCAGTCAGGCCAGCTCCTACGAGCAGTACTTC. It codes for CASSQASSYEQYF.

V is TRBV28 and J is TRBJ2-7; 9 bases line up with TRBD2. Per germline, CDR1 MDHEN and CDR2 SYDVKM. The CDR3 is 16 residues long. With V trimmed by 3 bases and J by 5 bases, 11 bases remained unmatched. CDR3 coding DNA: TGTGCCAGCAGTTTCTTCGGTGCGGGAGGGGACCACGAGCAGTACTTC. This codes for CASSFFGAGGDHEQYF.

The chain couples TRBV5-5 to TRBJ2-7; no firm D call. Trimming took off 0 bases at V and 7 bases at J, with 11 bases between the two ends. Germline lookup yields CDR1 SGHKS and CDR2 YYEKEE (reference sequence). The CDR3 spans 13 residues. The CDR3 DNA reads as TGTGCCAGCAGCTTGGCCTACGCGTGGGAGCAGTACTTC. Translation gives CASSLAYAWEQYF.

The chain has TRBV5-1 and TRBJ2-3; 7 nucleotides agree with TRBD2. The CDR3 loop spans 14 amino acids. With 6 bases clipped from V and 4 bases from J, the junction kept 8 bases outside the gene matches. Looked up from germline, CDR1 is SGHRS and CDR2 is YFSETQ. CDR3 region: CASTSGAGADTQYF. In nucleotides, the CDR3 is TGCGCCAGCACCAGCGGGGCAGGCGCAGATACGCAGTATTTT. Full variable domain (missing parts from reference TRBV5-1 and TRBJ2-3): KAGVTQTPRYLIKTRGQQVTLSCSPISGHRSVSWYQQTPGQGLQFLFEYFSETQRNKGNFPGRFSGRQFSNSRSEMNVSTLELGDSALYLCASTSGAGADTQYFGPGTRLTVL.

This rearrangement joins TRBV7-2 to TRBJ2-1; 8 bases map to TRBD2. This CDR3 has 14 residues. J lost 4 bases, V lost 4 bases, and 3 bases had no gene match. The germline gives CDR1 SGHTA, CDR2 FQGNSA. The CDR3 region is CASSSGGKYNEQFF. Written as DNA, the CDR3 is TGTGCCAGCAGCTCGGGGGGGAAGTACAATGAGCAGTTCTTC.

This chain connects TRBV18 to TRBJ1-4, with a possible D match to TRBD1 (5 bases). The CDR3 runs 16 residues. Germline CDR1 reads KGHSH; CDR2 reads LQKENI. Trimming removed 1 base at V and 7 bases at J, with 16 bases between. The CDR3 coding sequence is TGTGCCAGCTCACCACTTGGGGCCGACGTCGGTGAAAAACTGTTTTTT. Translation: CASSPLGADVGEKLFF.

This sequence joins TRBV6-5 and TRBJ2-3; TRBD2 is a possible D gene (5 bases). The CDR3 runs to 13 residues. V was clipped by 7 bases and J by 6 bases, with 14 bases between them. Germline V gene data show CDR1 as MNHEY and CDR2 as SVGAGI. The CDR3 nucleotides read TGTGCCAGCACCCCGAGGGCCTGGGATACGCAGTATTTT. The encoded protein is CASTPRAWDTQYF.

Note on this clone: The sample holds other DNA sequences that translate to the same CDR3. The chain links TRBV5-1 to TRBJ1-1, with D tentatively TRBD1 (6 bases). The germline V gene has CDR1 SGHRS and CDR2 YFSETQ. Trimming removed 4 bases at V and 2 bases at J, with 12 bases between. This CDR3 spans 14 amino acids. The DNA of the CDR3 is TGCGCCAGCAGCCTAGGACAGCCTAACACTGAAGCTTTCTTT. This sequence encodes CASSLGQPNTEAFF.

This chain links TRBV12-3 or TRBV12-4 with TRBJ1-3; D is unresolved. With 8 bases removed from V and 1 base from J, the gap between germline ends came to 6 bases. This CDR3 spans 12 amino acids. The DNA for the CDR3 is TGTGCCAGCCGAGGGTCTGGAAACACCATATATTTT. It yields the protein CASRGSGNTIYF.

The chain has TRBV19 and TRBJ1-1; maybe TRBD1 (6 bases). This CDR3 contains 14 residues. Germline V gives CDR1 LNHDA, CDR2 SQIVND (reference sequence). The V gene lost 5 bases and the J gene lost 4 bases, with 14 bases spanning the gap. The CDR3 is CASSPRTEFTEAFF. The CDR3 bases are TGTGCCAGTAGTCCCCGGACAGAATTCACTGAAGCTTTCTTT.

The chain carries TRBV7-3 and TRBJ2-3; 10 bases map to TRBD2. V gave up 1 base and J gave up 5 bases; unmatched junction bases: 9. Per the germline V gene, CDR1 is SGHTA and CDR2 is FQGTGA. This CDR3 comprises 17 residues. The CDR3 nucleotides are TGTGCCAGCAGCTTAAAGAGGCTAGCGGGGGCCCTAGATACGCAGTATTTT. Residues: CASSLKRLAGALDTQYF. Drawing the rest from reference TRBV7-3 and TRBJ2-3, the complete variable domain is GAGVSQTPSNKVTEKGKYVELRCDPISGHTALYWYRQSLGQGPEFLIYFQGTGAADDSGLPNDRFFAVRPEGSVSTLKIQRTERGDSAVYLCASSLKRLAGALDTQYFGPGTRLTVL.

V usage is TRBV29-1 and J usage is TRBJ2-1, with 10 bases that match TRBD2. The CDR3 sequence is 14 residues long. Germline CDR1 reads SQVTM; CDR2 reads ANQGSEA. Trimming cost V 7 bases and J 8 bases; bases outside gene matches: 11. CDR3 region: CSATLAGEPYEQFF. In DNA, the CDR3 is TGCAGCGCCACTCTAGCGGGGGAGCCATATGAGCAGTTCTTC.

This chain uses TRBV19 with TRBJ1-1; a possible D gene is TRBD1 (6 bases). V lost 7 bases to trimming and J lost 5 bases, with 14 bases between them. The CDR3 has 13 residues. The V gene's germline CDR1 is LNHDA and CDR2 SQIVND (reference sequence). The CDR3 nucleotides are TGTGCCAGTAATAGGGGGGGGTCTACTGAAGCTTTCTTT. This gives the protein CASNRGGSTEAFF.

The chain uses TRBV7-2 and TRBJ1-2; D is ambiguous. The CDR3 runs 13 residues. Germline V CDR1 and CDR2: SGHTA, FQGNSA. V lost 5 bases to trimming and J lost 8 bases, with 15 bases between them. DNA for the CDR3: TGTGCCAGCAGCAATCCTTTTGCGCGAGGCTACACCTTC. Its translation is CASSNPFARGYTF. The full variable domain, in which reference TRBV7-2 and TRBJ1-2 provide the parts outside the CDR3, is GAGVSQSPSNKVTEKGKDVELRCDPISGHTALYWYRQSLGQGLEFLIYFQGNSAPDKSGLPSDRFSAERTGGSVSTLTIQRTQQEDSAVYLCASSNPFARGYTFGSGTRLTVV.

This clone occurred a few times. V gene TRBV6-5 combines with J gene TRBJ2-7, with 7 bases that match TRBD2. The CDR3 consists of 13 residues. The germline V gene has CDR1 MNHEY and CDR2 SVGAGI. Unmatched junction bases numbered 4, after V lost 0 bases and J lost 8 bases. CDR3 sequence reads: CASSYSGGRQQYF. CDR3 DNA: TGTGCCAGCAGTTACTCGGGGGGGAGGCAGCAGTACTTC.

The chain employs TRBV7-8 and TRBJ1-2; D might be TRBD1 (5 bases). CDR3 length equals 12 residues. V lost 5 bases, J lost 7 bases, and 11 bases lay in between. Germline CDR1 and CDR2: SGHVS and FQNEAQ. Here the CDR3 reads CASSTLRAGYTF. CDR3 sequence (DNA): TGTGCCAGCAGCACACTCAGGGCTGGCTACACCTTC.

V usage is TRBV6-5 and J usage is TRBJ2-1; 12 bases agree with TRBD1. V gave up 6 bases and J gave up 7 bases; unmatched junction bases: 4. The CDR3 covers 14 residues. Germline V CDR1 and CDR2: MNHEY, SVGAGI. The CDR3 is CASSRDRGLNEQFF. In DNA, the CDR3 is TGTGCCAGCAGCCGGGACAGGGGGCTGAATGAGCAGTTCTTC.

The chain carries TRBV9 and TRBJ1-3, with 9 bases lining up with TRBD1. The V gene's germline CDR1 is SGDLS and CDR2 YYNGEE. The CDR3 has 15 residues. With V trimmed by 4 bases and J by 3 bases, 5 bases remained unmatched. As DNA, the CDR3 is TGTGCCAGCAGCCCCCGGACAGGGGATGGAAACACCATATATTTT. As protein: CASSPRTGDGNTIYF. The full variable domain, in which reference TRBV9 and TRBJ1-3 provide the parts outside the CDR3, is DSGVTQTPKHLITATGQRVTLRCSPRSGDLSVYWYQQSLDQGLQFLIQYYNGEERAKGNILERFSAQQFPDLHSELNLSSLELGDSALYFCASSPRTGDGNTIYFGEGSWLTVV.

This clone came up once. The chain has TRBV5-1 and TRBJ1-6, with a possible D match to TRBD1 (5 bases). V lost 0 bases and J lost 8, with 15 bases in between. Germline V gene sequence: CDR1 SGHRS, CDR2 YFSETQ. This CDR3 is built from 16 residues. CDR3 loop: CASSLELGQLDSPLHF. In nucleotides, the CDR3 is TGCGCCAGCAGCTTGGAGCTTGGACAATTGGATTCACCCCTCCACTTT.

The J gene is TRBJ2-7, the V gene TRBV27; 10 nucleotides align to TRBD1. Germline V gene sequence: CDR1 MNHEY, CDR2 SMNVEV (reference sequence). V trimming: 2 bases; J trimming: 7 bases; junction bases outside the gene matches: 11. The CDR3 loop spans 16 amino acids. In nucleotides, the CDR3 is TGTGCCAGCAGTTTAACCGAGACAGGGGGCCTGAGGGAGCAGTACTTC. Translation gives CASSLTETGGLREQYF.

As regards this clone: An end of the junction differs from the germline gene, which may be a read error. The chain uses TRBV7-7 and TRBJ2-5, with TRBD1 matching over 7 bases. Germline lookup yields CDR1 SSHAT and CDR2 FNYEAQ (reference sequence). The CDR3 spans 16 residues. DNA of the CDR3: TGTGCTAGCAGCTTAGGATTGGGGGCAGGGGGAGAGACCCAGTACTTC. Its translation is CASSLGLGAGGETQYF.

The chain links TRBV28 to TRBJ1-2, with a possible D match to TRBD1 (5 bases). This CDR3 region has 12 residues. CDR1 and CDR2 from the germline V gene are MDHEN and SYDVKM. V was trimmed by 3 bases and J by 12 bases, leaving 14 bases between them. The DNA of the CDR3 is TGTGCCAGCAGTTTTGTCGTAGGGGAAGACACCTTC. Its translation: CASSFVVGEDTF.

The chain links TRBV25-1 to TRBJ1-6; 9 bases fit TRBD1. The V and J ends lost 6 bases and 6 bases, in that order; junction bases with no gene match: 6. The CDR3 is 15 amino acids. Germline V gene data show CDR1 as MGHDK and CDR2 as SYGVNS. The DNA of the CDR3 is TGTGCCAGCAGCCCCCTGGACAGGGGTAATTCACCCCTCCACTTT. It codes for CASSPLDRGNSPLHF.

The rearrangement uses TRBV5-4 and TRBJ1-3; perhaps TRBD1 as D (6 bases). The V end was cut by 0 bases, the J end by 3 bases, with 19 bases between. This CDR3 spans 18 amino acids. The V gene's germline CDR1 is SGHNT and CDR2 YYREEE (reference sequence). The CDR3 DNA reads as TGTGCCAGCAGCTTGGCCCCCACCGTGGGGGCGTTTGGAAACACCATATATTTT. Its protein is CASSLAPTVGAFGNTIYF.